Presented here are 20 T cell receptor beta chains from one specimen sequenced in a study of cytomegalovirus exposure and HLA in healthy donors. PCR employed 60 Vbeta and 13 Jbeta primers. Measured with immunoSEQ multiplex PCR; TCRdb has only the in-frame clones, and not every one. The data hold 120,000 or so clones, with 74% observed a single time. Specimen: PBMCs. These receptors were obtained from a woman in her fifties or sixties in good health and CMV-seropositive.

This clone was found a few times. The chain couples TRBV4-2 to TRBJ2-1; tentative D call: TRBD2 (5 bases). This CDR3 has 17 amino acids. Germline-derived CDR1 and CDR2 are LGHNA and YNFKEQ. The V end lost 5 bases, the J end lost 0 bases, and 17 bases lay between the germline ends. The CDR3 here is CASSETLSGFSYNEQFF. For the CDR3, the DNA is TGTGCCAGCAGCGAAACCCTGTCGGGATTCTCCTACAATGAGCAGTTCTTC.

The chain combines TRBV7-7 with TRBJ2-3; TRBD2 matches 8 bases. This CDR3 has 15 amino acids. Per germline, CDR1 SSHAT and CDR2 FNYEAQ (reference sequence). V shed 1 base, J shed 0 bases, and the junction held 0 bases outside the gene matches. CDR3 coding DNA: TGTGCCAGCAGCTTAGGACTAGCGAGCACAGATACGCAGTATTTT. Residues: CASSLGLASTDTQYF.

The rearrangement links TRBV14 to TRBJ2-7; 9 nucleotides match TRBD1. Germline CDR1 and CDR2: SGHDN and FVKESK. The J segment lost 6 bases and the V segment lost 5 bases, leaving 5 bases of the junction unmatched. This CDR3 has 13 residues. The CDR3 DNA sequence: TGTGCCAGCAGCTTCTTGGACAGGGGCGAGCAGTACTTC. It is translated as CASSFLDRGEQYF. Full variable domain (outside the CDR3, taken from reference TRBV14 and TRBJ2-7): EAGVTQFPSHSVIEKGQTVTLRCDPISGHDNLYWYRRVMGKEIKFLLHFVKESKQDESGMPNNRFLAERTGGTYSTLKVQPAELEDSGVYFCASSFLDRGEQYFGPGTRLTVT.

The J gene is TRBJ1-2, the V gene TRBV11-1; the D gene is possibly TRBD1 (6 bases). Trimming removed 5 bases from V and 7 bases from J, with 17 bases in between. The CDR3 is 14 residues long. Per germline, CDR1 SGHAT and CDR2 FQDESV (reference sequence). The CDR3 here is CASSPLTGIAGYTF. Here the CDR3 DNA reads TGTGCCAGCAGCCCACTGACAGGTATCGCTGGCTACACCTTC.

This clone appeared a few times. This chain connects TRBV5-1 to TRBJ1-2, with TRBD1 identical over 10 bases. V gave up 4 bases and J gave up 1 base; unmatched junction bases: 13. Germline values: CDR1 SGHRS, CDR2 YFSETQ. The CDR3 consists of 18 residues. CDR3 loop: CASSISSGTGVYNYGYTF. CDR3 DNA sequence: TGCGCCAGCAGCATTTCGTCTGGGACAGGGGTTTATAACTATGGCTACACCTTC.

This clone was detected only a few times. The chain combines TRBV5-6 with TRBJ1-4; D is ambiguous. This CDR3 spans 16 amino acids. Trimming pared 3 bases from V and 0 bases from J, leaving 12 bases between. CDR1 SGHDT and CDR2 YYEEEE come from the germline V gene. CDR3 nucleotides: TGTGCCAGCAGCTCCGGGTCACCTGCAACTAATGAAAAACTGTTTTTT. The encoded protein is CASSSGSPATNEKLFF.

The chain couples TRBV11-2 to TRBJ2-7; D is uncertain. Deletions cut 5 bases from V and 2 bases from J, with 13 bases between. Per the germline V gene, CDR1 is SGHAT and CDR2 is FQNNGV. The CDR3 runs 14 residues. The CDR3 protein is CASSPYSPPYEQYF. In DNA form, the CDR3 reads TGTGCCAGCAGCCCATACTCTCCTCCCTACGAGCAGTACTTC.

This clone was seen a single time. The chain employs TRBV18 and TRBJ1-2; maybe TRBD1 (6 bases). Germline CDR1 KGHSH, CDR2 LQKENI. Trimming pared 4 bases from V and 6 bases from J, leaving 15 bases between. This CDR3 is 14 amino acids long. The CDR3 DNA sequence: TGTGCCAGCTCACTGGGACAACTGATAGATGGCTACACCTTC. As protein: CASSLGQLIDGYTF.

This clone appeared a few times. The V gene is TRBV4-3, the J gene TRBJ2-5; no firm D call. TRBJ2-7 matches the DNA end more closely, so the J call is doubtful. The CDR3 loop spans 15 amino acids. The V gene's germline CDR1 is LGHNA and CDR2 YSLEER. CDR3 nucleotides: TGCGCCAGCAGCCAAGAATACGCCTACCCCTACGAGCAGTACTTC. It is translated as CASSQEYAYPYEQYF.

The genes are TRBV12-5 and TRBJ1-5, with 9 bases identical to TRBD1. V lost 6 bases and J lost 5; bases outside the gene matches: 11. Germline V gives CDR1 LGHNT, CDR2 FRNRAP. The CDR3 covers 16 residues. CDR3 residues: CASGLQQGARDQPQHF. CDR3 bases: TGTGCTAGTGGCCTGCAACAGGGGGCGCGAGATCAGCCCCAGCATTTT.

CDR3 bases: TGTGCCAGCAGGCAGGGGATCAATGAAAAACTGTTTTTT. Translation gives CASRQGINEKLFF. The chain employs TRBV2 and TRBJ1-4; maybe TRBD1 (6 bases). CDR1 SNHLY and CDR2 FYNNEI come from the germline V gene. V lost 6 bases and J lost 5, with 10 bases in between. The CDR3 covers 13 residues. Variable domain in full (rest from reference TRBV2 and TRBJ1-4): EPEVTQTPSHQVTQMGQEVILRCVPISNHLYFYWYRQILGQKVEFLVSFYNNEISEKSEIFDDQFSVERPDGSNFTLKIRSTKLEDSAMYFCASRQGINEKLFFGSGTQLSVL.

The V call is TRBV18, the J call TRBJ2-7; a possible D gene is TRBD2 (7 bases). V lost 3 bases and J lost 3, with 18 bases in between. The CDR3 is 16 amino acids. Germline CDR1 reads KGHSH; CDR2 reads LQKENI. The CDR3 DNA reads TGTGCCAGCTCACCTAGGCGGGGGCTTTTTGACTACGAGCAGTACTTC. Its protein product is CASSPRRGLFDYEQYF.

This chain uses TRBV19 with TRBJ1-1; 7 positions agree with TRBD1. From germline, CDR1 is LNHDA and CDR2 SQIVND (reference sequence). The CDR3 spans 13 residues. Unmatched junction bases numbered 9, after V lost 10 bases and J lost 4 bases. CDR3 residues: CATETGFGTEAFF. CDR3 DNA: TGTGCCACCGAGACAGGGTTTGGCACTGAAGCTTTCTTT.

This clone was seen just once. This chain uses TRBV7-2 with TRBJ1-1; tentative D call: TRBD1 (5 bases). This CDR3 has 14 residues. The V gene lost 7 bases and the J gene lost 1 base, with 13 bases spanning the gap. Germline V lookup: CDR1 SGHTA, CDR2 FQGNSA. CDR3 nucleotides: TGTGCCAGCAAAAGGGACTCAGAGAACACTGAAGCTTTCTTT. Translating it yields CASKRDSENTEAFF.

The rearrangement joins TRBV28 to TRBJ2-2; TRBD2 might be the D (6 bases). Germline V gene data show CDR1 as MDHEN and CDR2 as SYDVKM. CDR3 size: 16 residues. Trimming left V 0 bases short and J 0 bases short, with 8 bases between. The CDR3 loop reads CASSLWGTPNTGELFF. The CDR3 DNA sequence: TGTGCCAGCAGTTTATGGGGGACTCCGAACACCGGGGAGCTGTTTTTT.

The chain is built from TRBV7-8 and TRBJ1-1; maybe TRBD1 (6 bases). The V end was cut by 2 bases, the J end by 5 bases, with 15 bases between. The CDR3 totals 15 residues. Germline-derived CDR1 and CDR2 are SGHVS and FQNEAQ. CDR3 in amino acids: CASSLLGGGGTEAFF. CDR3 DNA: TGTGCCAGCAGCTTACTAGGAGGGGGGGGGACTGAAGCTTTCTTT.

The V and J genes are TRBV30 and TRBJ2-2, with 7 bases matching TRBD1. CDR3 size: 15 residues. The junction had 5 bases not matched to a gene; V was cut back by 2 bases and J by 2 bases. CDR1 is GTSNPN, CDR2 SVGIG, per germline (reference sequence). CDR3 nucleotide sequence: TGTGCCTGGAGTCCCGGGACAGCAAACACCGGGGAGCTGTTTTTT. Translating gives CAWSPGTANTGELFF.

This clone was detected only a few times. V is TRBV19 and J is TRBJ1-1, with 7 nucleotides matching TRBD1. The CDR3 length is 14 residues. The V segment lost 7 bases and the J segment 4 bases; nucleotides outside the gene matches: 9. The germline CDR1 and CDR2 sequences are LNHDA and SQIVND (reference sequence). CDR3 in DNA: TGTGCCAGTACATCCAGGGGGTGGAGCACTGAAGCTTTCTTT. Translating gives CASTSRGWSTEAFF.

This clone was detected a few times. The rearrangement uses TRBV9 and TRBJ2-7; D may be TRBD2 (5 bases). Germline V CDR1 and CDR2: SGDLS, YYNGEE. The CDR3 has 14 amino acids. V dropped 3 bases and J dropped 2 bases, with 12 bases sitting between them. The DNA for the CDR3 is TGTGCCAGCAGCGCCTTGAGCGGAACCTACGAGCAGTACTTC. This sequence encodes CASSALSGTYEQYF.

This chain links TRBV12-5 with TRBJ1-1; 11 bases fit TRBD1. The CDR3 is made up of 18 amino acids. Germline V CDR1 and CDR2: LGHNT, FRNRAP. The V and J ends lost 0 bases and 5 bases, in that order; junction bases with no gene match: 11. The CDR3 sequence: CASGLVMAGTGGNTEAFF. CDR3 DNA sequence: TGTGCTAGTGGTTTGGTAATGGCCGGGACAGGGGGAAATACTGAAGCTTTCTTT.